The rows below give T cell receptor beta chains drawn from one sample of a study of shared clonotypes between healthy human individuals. Here immunoSEQ multiplex PCR was the method, and the copy in TCRdb shows in-frame clones only, minus some. Among some 2.1 million clones listed, approximately 95% were seen once. The specimen was naive CD4+ T cells sorted from blood. The receptor set was obtained from a man aged 18 to 35 in good health. Both conserved end residues are part of each CDR3. Each record gives: clone size, V gene, J gene, D gene, CDR3 protein, CDR3 DNA. The D gene is left open where the match is weak. The listing skips clone size in some rows; elsewhere it reads once, few, many or a size class.

.	TRBV6-5	TRBJ2-7	.	CASSYRAYSYEQYF	TGTGCCAGCAGTTACCGGGCTTACTCCTACGAGCAGTACTTC
.	TRBV6-5	TRBJ2-5	TRBD2	CASSYAPVSGGLTQYF	TGTGCCAGCAGTTACGCCCCCGTTAGCGGGGGGCTGACCCAGTACTTC
.	TRBV7-9	TRBJ1-2	.	CASSLSPAYGYTF	TGTGCCAGCAGTTTATCCCCGGCATATGGCTACACCTTC
.	TRBV19	TRBJ1-5	.	CASSVRTGPNQPQHF	TGTGCCAGTAGTGTACGTACCGGACCTAATCAGCCCCAGCATTTT
.	TRBV29-1	TRBJ1-5	TRBD1	CSVGGQSNQPQHF	TGCAGCGTTGGGGGACAGAGCAATCAGCCCCAGCATTTT
.	TRBV19	TRBJ2-5	.	CASSAVTLETQYF	TGTGCCAGTAGTGCGGTAACTTTGGAGACCCAGTACTTC
.	TRBV6-5	TRBJ2-5	.	CASSYGVGRETQYF	TGTGCCAGCAGTTACGGCGTGGGTCGGGAGACCCAGTACTTC
.	TRBV29-1	TRBJ2-1	TRBD2	CSVRGESGGPTNEQFF	TGCAGCGTCCGGGGCGAGAGCGGGGGGCCAACTAATGAGCAGTTCTTC
once	TRBV5-1	TRBJ1-6	.	CASSLDPGRNSPLHF	TGCGCCAGCAGCTTGGATCCGGGGCGTAATTCACCCCTCCACTTT
.	TRBV4-1	TRBJ1-1	.	CASSQDHTEAFF	TGCGCCAGCAGCCAAGATCACACTGAAGCTTTCTTT
few	TRBV23-1	TRBJ1-2	.	CASSHFDRPYGYTF	TGCGCCAGCAGTCATTTCGACAGGCCCTATGGCTACACCTTC
.	TRBV11-2	TRBJ2-7	TRBD1	CASSRLVTGSEQYF	TGTGCCAGCAGCCGACTCGTGACAGGGTCTGAGCAGTACTTC
.	TRBV11-2	TRBJ2-7	TRBD2	CASSASGKAVEQYF	TGTGCCAGCAGCGCTAGCGGGAAGGCGGTCGAGCAGTACTTC
.	TRBV5-4	TRBJ2-1	.	CASRVDPDSYNEQFF	TGTGCCAGCAGAGTGGACCCGGATTCCTACAATGAGCAGTTCTTC
.	TRBV27	TRBJ1-6	.	CASSLDRDNSPLHF	TGTGCCAGCAGTTTAGATAGGGATAATTCACCCCTCCACTTT
.	TRBV2	TRBJ2-3	.	CASSELTSTMDTQYF	TGTGCCAGCAGTGAATTGACCTCCACCATGGATACGCAGTATTTT
.	TRBV6-1	TRBJ1-4	.	CASRQGGEKLFF	TGTGCCAGCAGGCAGGGCGGTGAAAAACTGTTTTTT
.	TRBV19	TRBJ2-7	TRBD1	CASSIRQGASYEQYF	TGTGCCAGTAGTATACGGCAGGGGGCTTCCTACGAGCAGTACTTC
.	TRBV5-6	TRBJ1-4	.	CASSYWSWTNEKLFF	TGTGCCAGCAGCTACTGGAGTTGGACTAATGAAAAACTGTTTTTT
.	TRBV7-3	TRBJ1-2	TRBD1	CASSSTGGYGYTF	TGTGCCAGCAGCTCTACAGGGGGCTATGGCTACACCTTC
.	TRBV5-8	TRBJ1-6	.	CASSRLGYNSPLHF	TGTGCCAGCAGCCGTCTGGGTTATAATTCACCCCTCCACTTT